One sample yielded the 14 T cell receptor beta chains listed below, sequenced in a study of CD4 T cells in relation to SARS-CoV-2 and coronaviruses. The unexposed donors gave CD4+ T cells in about 2010-2019, prior to COVID-19. After approximately 10 days of culture, CD4+ T cells were isolated. Using immunoSEQ multiplex PCR, the repertoire was profiled, and TCRdb retains in-frame clones only, with some absent. The sample yields 20,000 to 25,000 clones, about four fifths seen once. These receptors have no known antigen. The sample consisted of CD4+ T cells from PBMCs, cultured in vitro. These receptors all stem from a human donor in good health.

The V call is TRBV28, the J call TRBJ2-2, with 8 bases that match TRBD1. This CDR3 spans 16 amino acids. Germline V gene data show CDR1 as MDHEN and CDR2 as SYDVKM. The V and J ends lost 5 bases and 1 base, in that order; junction bases with no gene match: 6. DNA of the CDR3: TGTGCCAGCAGTACCCAGGGGGCGTGGAACACCGGGGAGCTGTTTTTT. Translating it yields CASSTQGAWNTGELFF.

This chain joins TRBV10-3 and TRBJ2-3, with 7 bases that match TRBD1. V shed 8 bases, J shed 3 bases, and the junction held 11 bases outside the gene matches. Per germline, CDR1 ENHRY and CDR2 SYGVKD. This CDR3 contains 15 residues. The CDR3 is CAIGQDRWSTDTQYF. The CDR3 coding sequence is TGTGCCATCGGACAGGACAGGTGGAGTACAGATACGCAGTATTTT.

CDR3 nucleotides: TGTGCCAGCAGGTCGGGACGGAGAGATAACAATGAGCAGTTCTTC. Protein sequence: CASRSGRRDNNEQFF. This chain uses TRBV5-6 with TRBJ2-1, with D tentatively TRBD1 or TRBD2 (5 bases each). Trimming removed 5 bases from V and 5 bases from J, with 17 bases in between. The germline gives CDR1 SGHDT, CDR2 YYEEEE. The CDR3 runs 15 residues. Supplemented by reference TRBV5-6 and TRBJ2-1, the full variable domain reads DAGVTQSPTHLIKTRGQQVTLRCSPKSGHDTVSWYQQALGQGPQFIFQYYEEEERQRGNFPDRFSGHQFPNYSSELNVNALLLGDSALYLCASRSGRRDNNEQFFGPGTRLTVL.

The CDR3 here is CASSPFQGGLLGTEAFF. The CDR3 DNA is TGTGCCAGCTCACCGTTTCAGGGAGGGCTGTTGGGTACTGAAGCTTTCTTT. The rearrangement joins TRBV18 to TRBJ1-1, with D possibly matching TRBD1 (5 bases). Germline V CDR1 and CDR2: KGHSH, LQKENI. V was pared by 3 bases and J by 5 bases, with 22 bases between. The CDR3 is 17 residues long.

This clone was counted between two and nine times. V is TRBV7-2 and J is TRBJ2-7; 11 bases are a match to TRBD2. Germline CDR1 and CDR2: SGHTA and FQGNSA. The CDR3 runs to 15 residues. V was clipped by 1 base and J by 3 bases; unmatched bases: 2. The CDR3 coding sequence is TGTGCCAGCAGCTTAGGCCTAGCGGGAGGCTACGAGCAGTACTTC. It translates to CASSLGLAGGYEQYF. The full variable domain, its missing parts supplied by reference TRBV7-2 and TRBJ2-7, is GAGVSQSPSNKVTEKGKDVELRCDPISGHTALYWYRQSLGQGLEFLIYFQGNSAPDKSGLPSDRFSAERTGGSVSTLTIQRTQQEDSAVYLCASSLGLAGGYEQYFGPGTRLTVT.

The rearrangement links TRBV3-1 (or the pseudogene TRBV3-2) to TRBJ2-3, with 8 bases that match TRBD2. This CDR3 has 14 residues. The trim removed 1 base at V and 4 bases at J, leaving 1 base unmatched. Germline CDR1 is LGHDT and CDR2 is YNNKEL (reference sequence). The CDR3 reads CASSQAGGPDTQYF. The CDR3 DNA reads as TGTGCCAGCAGCCAAGCGGGAGGGCCAGATACGCAGTATTTT.

The genes are TRBV5-6 and TRBJ1-5, with 8 bases that match TRBD1. The CDR3 contains 13 residues. V lost 3 bases to trimming and J lost 8 bases; unmatched junction nucleotides: 4. Germline V CDR1 and CDR2: SGHDT, YYEEEE. The CDR3 loop is CASSSDRGEPQHF. In DNA, the CDR3 is TGTGCCAGCAGCTCAGACAGGGGTGAGCCCCAGCATTTT.

This clone showed up just a few times. The chain links TRBV7-9 to TRBJ2-7; D gene uncertain. The CDR3 runs to 15 residues. CDR1 SEHNR and CDR2 FQNEAQ come from the germline V gene (reference sequence). Trimming cost V 1 base and J 2 bases, with 12 bases left between them. CDR3 loop: CASSLDPRVTYEQYF. CDR3 sequence (DNA): TGTGCCAGCAGCTTAGATCCCCGCGTCACCTACGAGCAGTACTTC.

The V and J genes are TRBV20-1 and TRBJ2-7; possible D gene TRBD2, 6 bases. Germline V lookup: CDR1 DFQATT, CDR2 SNEGSKA (reference sequence). V was pared by 3 bases and J by 7 bases, with 16 bases between. The CDR3 is 13 amino acids. The CDR3 protein is CSASGGQAGEQYF. The CDR3 nucleotides are TGCAGTGCTAGTGGCGGTCAGGCGGGAGAGCAGTACTTC.

The J gene is TRBJ1-1, the V gene TRBV4-1, with D uncertain. Germline values: CDR1 MGHRA, CDR2 YSYEKL. The germline V and J ends were trimmed by 0 bases and 4 bases, with 15 bases remaining between them. The CDR3 extends over 16 amino acids. CDR3 in amino acids: CASSQDRFGVITEAFF. CDR3 sequence (DNA): TGCGCCAGCAGCCAAGATCGGTTTGGGGTGATCACTGAAGCTTTCTTT.

This clone was picked up a small number of times. The rearrangement joins TRBV18 to TRBJ1-1; no definite D call. Between the trimmed V and J ends, which lost 3 bases and 1 base, there was a span of 6 bases. The CDR3 has 13 residues. In germline, CDR1 is KGHSH, CDR2 LQKENI. In DNA, the CDR3 is TGTGCCAGCTCACCGGTAGGGAACACTGAAGCTTTCTTT. Its translation: CASSPVGNTEAFF.

CDR3 nucleotides: TGCGCCAGCAGCTTGGTGGCCGCGGGAGGGCCGGGGACCGGGGAGCTGTTTTTT. Residues: CASSLVAAGGPGTGELFF. The chain combines TRBV5-1 with TRBJ2-2, with 9 bases aligning to TRBD2. This CDR3 has 18 residues. J lost 5 bases, V lost 0 bases, and 11 bases had no gene match. CDR1 SGHRS and CDR2 YFSETQ come from the germline V gene.

The V gene is TRBV5-1, the J gene TRBJ2-1, with a tentative D call TRBD1 (6 bases). Germline CDR1 is SGHRS and CDR2 is YFSETQ. The CDR3 length is 15 residues. Trimming cost V 4 bases and J 4 bases, with 15 bases left between them. CDR3 nucleotide sequence: TGCGCCAGCAGCGCATCCGGGACAACTTACAATGAGCAGTTCTTC. It specifies CASSASGTTYNEQFF.

The chain carries TRBV5-1 and TRBJ1-5, with no clear D. The CDR3 runs to 14 residues. Trimming removed 0 bases at V and 7 bases at J, with 11 bases between. Germline V gives CDR1 SGHRS, CDR2 YFSETQ. CDR3 nucleotides: TGCGCCAGCAGCTTGGACGGGATCCGGCAGCCCCAGCATTTT. This gives the protein CASSLDGIRQPQHF.